This TCR beta chain was identified during a study of regulatory T cells in long-lasting Graves disease. Documented time point: persistent/refractory GD, antithyroid drugs over 5 years with positive TRAb. From RNA extracted from PBMCs, the TCR library was made. Relying on iRepertoire HTBI primers and Arm-PCR of CDR3 regions, the team built TCR beta libraries. TCRdb reanalysed the multiplex PCR reads using MiXCR and keeps one entry per CDR3 protein. The sample lists some 440,000 distinct CDR3 sequences, about a fifth occurring once. Study conclusions and caveats: Accuracy may have suffered from the small sample size.

This clonotype showed up many times. Its antigen remains unknown. In germline, CDR1 is MDHEN, CDR2 SYDVKM. The CDR3 runs 19 residues. Trimming shortened V by 2 bases and J by 0 bases, and 17 bases separated the two germline ends. This sequence originates from a female donor with Graves disease. The chain joins TRBV28 to TRBJ2-6; perhaps D is TRBD1 or TRBD2 (6 bases each). Source: peripheral blood mononuclear cells (PBMCs), taken when the disease was refractory, from a patient treated with antithyroid drugs. In nucleotides, the CDR3 is TGTGCCAGCAGTTTAAATCTTCTAGGAGGGGGCTCTGGGGCCAACGTCCTGACTTTC. It encodes CASSLNLLGGGSGANVLTF.